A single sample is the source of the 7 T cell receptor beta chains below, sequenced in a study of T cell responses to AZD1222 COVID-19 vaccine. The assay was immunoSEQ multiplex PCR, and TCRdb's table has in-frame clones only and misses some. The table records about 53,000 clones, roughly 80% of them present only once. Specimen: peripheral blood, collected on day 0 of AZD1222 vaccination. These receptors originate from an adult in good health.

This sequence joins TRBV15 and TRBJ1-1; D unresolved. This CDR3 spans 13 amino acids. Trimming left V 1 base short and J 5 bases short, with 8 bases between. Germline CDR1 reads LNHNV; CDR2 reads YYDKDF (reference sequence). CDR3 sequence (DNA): TGTGCCACCAGCAGAGGTCGTTGGACTGAAGCTTTCTTT. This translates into CATSRGRWTEAFF.

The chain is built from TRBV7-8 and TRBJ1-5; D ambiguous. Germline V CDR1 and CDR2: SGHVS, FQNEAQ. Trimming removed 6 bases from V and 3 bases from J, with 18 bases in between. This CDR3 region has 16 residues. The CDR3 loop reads CASRDEKGEANQPQHF. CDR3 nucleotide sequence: TGTGCCAGCAGGGATGAGAAGGGAGAGGCCAATCAGCCCCAGCATTTT.

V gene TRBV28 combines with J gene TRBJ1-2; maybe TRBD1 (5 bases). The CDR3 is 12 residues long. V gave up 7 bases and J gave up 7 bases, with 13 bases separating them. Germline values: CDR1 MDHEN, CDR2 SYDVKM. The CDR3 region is CASNVGGVGYTF. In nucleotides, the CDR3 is TGTGCCAGCAATGTCGGGGGGGTTGGCTACACCTTC.

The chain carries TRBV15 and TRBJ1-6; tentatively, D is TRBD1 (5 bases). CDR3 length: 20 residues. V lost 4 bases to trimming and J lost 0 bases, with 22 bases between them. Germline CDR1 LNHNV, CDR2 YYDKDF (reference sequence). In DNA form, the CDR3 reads TGTGCCACCAGCAACGAACCAGGGCGTTTTTTAAGCTCCTATAATTCACCCCTCCACTTT. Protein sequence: CATSNEPGRFLSSYNSPLHF.

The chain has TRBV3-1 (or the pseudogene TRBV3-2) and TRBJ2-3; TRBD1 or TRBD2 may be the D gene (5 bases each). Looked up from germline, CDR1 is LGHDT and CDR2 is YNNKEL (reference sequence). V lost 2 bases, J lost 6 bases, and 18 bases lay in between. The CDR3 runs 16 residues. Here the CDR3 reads CASSQKGTRLSDTQYF. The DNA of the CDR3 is TGTGCCAGCAGCCAAAAGGGGACGCGACTTTCGGATACGCAGTATTTT.

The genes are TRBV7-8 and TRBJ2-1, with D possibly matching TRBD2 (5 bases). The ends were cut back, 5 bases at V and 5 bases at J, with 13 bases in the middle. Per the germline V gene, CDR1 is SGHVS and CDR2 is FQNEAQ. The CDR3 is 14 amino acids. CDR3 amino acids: CASSKNAGDNEQFF. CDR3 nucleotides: TGTGCCAGCAGCAAAAACGCGGGCGACAATGAGCAGTTCTTC.

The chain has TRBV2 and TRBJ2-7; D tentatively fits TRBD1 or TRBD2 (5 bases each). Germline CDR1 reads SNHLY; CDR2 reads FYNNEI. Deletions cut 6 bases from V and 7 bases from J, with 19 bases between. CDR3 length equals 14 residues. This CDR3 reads CASRTGASLGEQYF. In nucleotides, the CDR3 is TGTGCCAGCAGGACCGGGGCCTCCTTAGGTGAGCAGTACTTC.